This section outlines one T cell receptor beta chain sequence together with its context. Its antigen is currently unknown. The sample originates from a study of T-cell reconstitution after alpha-beta-depleted transplantation in children. Germline CDR1 reads SGHNT; CDR2 reads YENEEA. Trimming cost V 5 bases and J 2 bases, with 8 bases left between them. This CDR3 has 13 amino acids. Findings of the study overall: The origin of alpha-beta T cells about two months after transplant was reportedly several hundred expanded graft clones. One year after transplant, T-cell counts and diversity came mostly from newly produced T cells. Surviving recipient cells, namely T cells and thymic progenitors, were the source of high day-60 TCRbeta diversity in some patients.

Unique molecular identifiers were incorporated when the TCRbeta library was constructed. TCRdb reprocessed the PCR reads via MiXCR and lists one record per CDR3 protein. The sample records about 420,000 distinct CDR3 sequences, around 15% being singletons. This TCR derives from a boy younger than two who had a stem cell transplant for Wiskott-Aldrich syndrome, so the T cells may come from the graft donor. The sample consisted of PBMCs, mostly from graft donor cells, taken 360 days after TCRalphabeta/CD19-depleted stem cell transplant. The genes are TRBV11-3 and TRBJ2-3; the D is unclear. In nucleotides, the CDR3 is TGTGCCAGCAGCCCCGGCAACACAGATACGCAGTATTTT. Protein product: CASSPGNTDTQYF.